This T cell receptor (beta chain) stems from a study of cytomegalovirus exposure and HLA in healthy donors. As for the study in general: Inside one of the first data releases sat some 93 million unique TCRs taken from HLA-typed donors.

It was with 60 Vbeta and 13 Jbeta primers that the PCR ran. TCRdb's table, derived via immunoSEQ multiplex PCR, lists solely in-frame clones and lacks some. The table records 100,000 to 140,000 clones, around two thirds of them present only once. Broader study findings: The study labeled around 160 TCR beta chains cytomegalovirus-associated.

For this clone: Its cognate antigen is unknown.

Trimming took 5 bases from V and 6 from J; bases not matched to a gene: 7. The CDR3 is 14 residues long. The germline CDR1 and CDR2 sequences are KGHSH and LQKENI. The sequence came from a middle-aged woman in good health and CMV-seropositive. The rearrangement joins TRBV18 to TRBJ2-7; 10 positions agree with TRBD1. The sequenced material came from PBMCs. The CDR3 region has the DNA TGTGCCAGCTCAACTTCTGGGACAGGGGCCGAGCAGTACTTC. Translating gives CASSTSGTGAEQYF.